This note documents a single T cell receptor beta chain sequence. Its cognate antigen is unknown. V was clipped by 2 bases and J by 7 bases, with 17 bases between them. This CDR3 is built from 15 residues. The V gene's germline CDR1 is KGHSH and CDR2 LQKENI. Produced via immunoSEQ multiplex PCR; TCRdb's table is partial and in-frame only. In the table there are approximately 32,000 clones, approximately 45% of which are singletons. The data stem from a study of cytotoxic CD8 clonotypes in ibrutinib-treated CLL. Study-wide context: The patient breakdown showed ten to eleven relapsed/refractory and some 16 treatment-naive cases, with fewer than 18 IGHV unmutated.

Study observations and caveats: At the start, clonality exceeded age-matched healthy donors and followed circulating CD8+ T-cell counts.

The TCR comes from a human donor with chronic lymphocytic leukemia. Material: PBMCs, obtained before ibrutinib treatment. The chain employs TRBV18 and TRBJ1-2, with D possibly TRBD1 on 6 matching bases. The CDR3 spells CASSPGALGGSGYTF. The DNA for the CDR3 is TGTGCCAGCTCACCAGGAGCGCTCGGGGGCTCTGGCTACACCTTC.